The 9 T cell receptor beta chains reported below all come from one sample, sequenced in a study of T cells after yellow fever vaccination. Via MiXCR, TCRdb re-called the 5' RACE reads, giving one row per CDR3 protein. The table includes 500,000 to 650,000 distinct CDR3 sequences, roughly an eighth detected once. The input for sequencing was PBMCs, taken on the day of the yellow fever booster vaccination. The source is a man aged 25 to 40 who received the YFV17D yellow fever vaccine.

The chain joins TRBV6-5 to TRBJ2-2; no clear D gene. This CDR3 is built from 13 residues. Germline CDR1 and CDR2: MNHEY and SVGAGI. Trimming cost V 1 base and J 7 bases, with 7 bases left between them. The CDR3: CASSYFQGGELFF. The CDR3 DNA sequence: TGTGCCAGCAGTTACTTTCAAGGCGGGGAGCTGTTTTTT.

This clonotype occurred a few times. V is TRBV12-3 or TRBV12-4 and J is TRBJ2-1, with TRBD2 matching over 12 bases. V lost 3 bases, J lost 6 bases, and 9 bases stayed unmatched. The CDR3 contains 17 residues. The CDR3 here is CASSFFLAGGPANEQFF. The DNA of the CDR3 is TGTGCCAGCAGTTTTTTCCTAGCGGGAGGGCCCGCCAATGAGCAGTTCTTC.

CDR3 nucleotide sequence: TGTGCCAGCAGTGCATCCCGGGGACGCAATGAGCAGTTCTTC. Encoded protein: CASSASRGRNEQFF. This chain connects TRBV28 to TRBJ2-1; D tentatively fits TRBD1 or TRBD2 (5 bases each). V was clipped by 5 bases and J by 6 bases, with 14 bases between them. This CDR3 is built from 14 residues. Germline CDR1 and CDR2: MDHEN and SYDVKM. The variable domain in full, completed from reference TRBV28 and TRBJ2-1, reads DVKVTQSSRYLVKRTGEKVFLECVQDMDHENMFWYRQDPGLGLRLIYFSYDVKMKEKGDIPEGYSVSREKKERFSLILESASTNQTSMYLCASSASRGRNEQFFGPGTRLTVL.

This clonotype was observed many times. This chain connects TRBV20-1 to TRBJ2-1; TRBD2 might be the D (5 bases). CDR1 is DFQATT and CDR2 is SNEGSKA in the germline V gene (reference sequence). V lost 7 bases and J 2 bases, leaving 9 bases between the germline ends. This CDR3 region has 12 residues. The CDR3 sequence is CSGAAAYNEQFF. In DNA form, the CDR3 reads TGCAGTGGAGCGGCAGCCTACAATGAGCAGTTCTTC.

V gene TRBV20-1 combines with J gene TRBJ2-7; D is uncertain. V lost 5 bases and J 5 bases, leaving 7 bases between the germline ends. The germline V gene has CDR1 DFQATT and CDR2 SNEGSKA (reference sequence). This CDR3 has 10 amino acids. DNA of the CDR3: TGCAGTGCTGGTTGGGACGAGCAGTACTTC. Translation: CSAGWDEQYF.

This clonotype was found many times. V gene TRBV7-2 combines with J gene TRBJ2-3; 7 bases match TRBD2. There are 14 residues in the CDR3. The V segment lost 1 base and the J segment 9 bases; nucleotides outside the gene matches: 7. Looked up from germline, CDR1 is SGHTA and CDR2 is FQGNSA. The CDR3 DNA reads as TGTGCCAGCAGCTTAGGGGGGGGAGGACAAACGCAGTATTTT. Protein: CASSLGGGGQTQYF.

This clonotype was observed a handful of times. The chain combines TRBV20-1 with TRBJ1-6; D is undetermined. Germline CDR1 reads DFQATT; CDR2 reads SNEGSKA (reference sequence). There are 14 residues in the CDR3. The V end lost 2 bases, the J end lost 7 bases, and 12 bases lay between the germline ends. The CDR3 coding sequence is TGCAGTGCTAGACTCGGGTTCGCAAATTCACCCCTCCACTTT. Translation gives CSARLGFANSPLHF.

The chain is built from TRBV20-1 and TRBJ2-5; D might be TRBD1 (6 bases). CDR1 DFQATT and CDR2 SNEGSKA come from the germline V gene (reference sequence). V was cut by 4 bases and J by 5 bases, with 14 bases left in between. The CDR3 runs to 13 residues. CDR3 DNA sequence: TGCAGTGCTAACAGGGTAATTGGGGAGACCCAGTACTTC. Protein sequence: CSANRVIGETQYF.

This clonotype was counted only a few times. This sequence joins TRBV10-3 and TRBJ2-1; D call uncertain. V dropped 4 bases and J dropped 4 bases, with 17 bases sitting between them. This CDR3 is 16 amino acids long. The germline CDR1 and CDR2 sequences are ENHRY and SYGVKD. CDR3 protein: CAISGMESRLYNEQFF. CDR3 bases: TGTGCCATCAGTGGGATGGAGTCTCGCTTGTACAATGAGCAGTTCTTC.